This record looks at one TCR beta chain sequence and its context. Its antigen is unknown. The data were taken from a study of OX40 agonist ivuxolimab in advanced cancers. Turning to the study itself: Every 2 weeks, patients got intravenous ivuxolimab at one of six dose levels (0.01-10 mg/kg). Points from the study as a whole: CD4+ T cells averaged fewer expanded clones than CD8+ T cells.

The data were produced by immunoSEQ multiplex PCR, yet TCRdb's version contains in-frame clones alone and is incomplete. The data show more than 45,000 clones, roughly 80% seen once. CDR3 size: 15 residues. The sample was CD4+ or CD8+ T cells sorted from blood, taken in a trial of the OX40 agonist ivuxolimab. The chain is built from TRBV21-1 and TRBJ1-2; TRBD1, the D gene given by the table, was not confirmed from the DNA. TRBV21-1 corresponds to a pseudogene. The clonotype comes from an adult with an advanced solid tumor such as melanoma, head and neck, liver or kidney cancer. The CDR3 region has the DNA TGTGCCGGGGGAGGCAGGGGGTTTTTCCACTATGGCTACACCTTC. Amino acids: CAGGGRGFFHYGYTF.